The present TCR beta chain was sequenced within a study of human T cells and chemical hapten exposure. A few counts support this clonotype. MiXCR, run by TCRdb on the RACE reads, gives a single entry per CDR3 protein. The data hold 85,000 to 100,000 distinct CDR3 sequences, with 27% observed a single time. The CDR3 sequence is 15 residues long. The V gene lost 1 base and the J gene lost 0 bases, with 10 bases spanning the gap. Germline V gene sequence: CDR1 SNHLY, CDR2 FYNNEI. Time point reported: patch test 3, about 24 weeks after DPC sensitization. Treatment denoted: therapeutic diphenylcyclopropenone sensitization with weekly scalp DPC.

The specimen comprised whole blood, sampled in connection with sensitization to the hapten diphenylcyclopropenone (DPC). J is TRBJ2-7 and V is TRBV2; perhaps TRBD2 as D (5 bases). The sequence came from a man in his forties with alopecia areata. Some clones in this sample may be carry-over from other donors' samples. The CDR3 loop reads CASSEVASSSYEQYF. Here the CDR3 DNA reads TGTGCCAGCAGTGAAGTAGCGTCGAGCTCCTACGAGCAGTACTTC.